Below, 18 T cell receptor beta chains from the same sample are listed, as sequenced in a study of cytomegalovirus exposure and HLA in healthy donors. The study ran its PCR with 60 Vbeta and 13 Jbeta primers. Clones were read by immunoSEQ multiplex PCR, and TCRdb kept only the in-frame ones, dropping some. The table includes under 130,000 clones, 65% to 80% detected once. Sequences were obtained from PBMCs. All receptors derive from a woman in her thirties or forties in good health and CMV-seronegative.

J is TRBJ2-5 and V is TRBV7-9, with 7 bases lining up with TRBD1. There are 17 residues in the CDR3. Trimming cost V 4 bases and J 5 bases; bases outside gene matches: 16. CDR1 and CDR2 from the germline V gene are SEHNR and FQNEAQ (reference sequence). CDR3 nucleotides: TGTGCCAGCAGCTCGCCGGGACAGCCCGTGCGATGGGAGACCCAGTACTTC. This translates into CASSSPGQPVRWETQYF.

This clone occurred once. This chain links TRBV9 with TRBJ2-2; D gene ambiguous. Germline assignment: CDR1 SGDLS and CDR2 YYNGEE. The CDR3 is made up of 16 amino acids. The V and J ends lost 2 bases and 4 bases respectively, with 15 bases between them. CDR3 nucleotides: TGTGCCAGCAGCGTTTCCTCTAGTGTCGGCACCGGGGAGCTGTTTTTT. It codes for CASSVSSSVGTGELFF.

The J gene is TRBJ1-4, the V gene TRBV28, with unresolved D. Between the trimmed V and J ends, which lost 6 bases and 7 bases, there was a span of 9 bases. This CDR3 comprises 12 residues. CDR1 is MDHEN, CDR2 SYDVKM, per germline. This chain's CDR3 is CASRPSGEKLFF. Written as DNA, the CDR3 is TGTGCCAGCAGACCTTCAGGTGAAAAACTGTTTTTT.

The chain employs TRBV9 and TRBJ2-5; D is unclear. Trimming took 0 bases from V and 1 from J, leaving 10 bases between them. Germline V gene sequence: CDR1 SGDLS, CDR2 YYNGEE. The CDR3 sequence is 15 residues long. In nucleotides, the CDR3 is TGTGCCAGCAGCGTAGCCCCCGACTTCCAAGAGACCCAGTACTTC. Its protein product is CASSVAPDFQETQYF.

V is TRBV7-9 and J is TRBJ1-5; D not resolved. With 4 bases removed from V and 0 bases from J, the gap between germline ends came to 7 bases. The V gene's germline CDR1 is SEHNR and CDR2 FQNEAQ (reference sequence). The CDR3 sequence is 14 residues long. CDR3 nucleotide sequence: TGTGCCAGCAGCTCAGAATATAGCAATCAGCCCCAGCATTTT. Translated, it gives CASSSEYSNQPQHF.

This chain links TRBV7-9 with TRBJ1-2; weak D call: TRBD1 (5 bases). The CDR3 is 15 amino acids. CDR1 and CDR2 from the germline V gene are SEHNR and FQNEAQ (reference sequence). V lost 2 bases to trimming and J lost 4 bases, with 14 bases between them. The chain's CDR3 is CASSLFDGGAYGYTF. The CDR3 bases are TGTGCCAGCAGCTTATTTGACGGAGGGGCCTATGGCTACACCTTC.

The rearrangement joins TRBV29-1 to TRBJ2-2; 7 bases fit TRBD2. The germline CDR1 and CDR2 sequences are SQVTM and ANQGSEA. CDR3 length equals 13 residues. V lost 7 bases and J lost 4; bases outside the gene matches: 6. The CDR3 DNA reads as TGCAGCGGGCGGGGGTTGAGCACCGGGGAGCTGTTTTTT. The encoded protein is CSGRGLSTGELFF.

The chain couples TRBV7-8 to TRBJ1-3, with D possibly being TRBD1 (5 bases). The CDR3 covers 18 residues. The V end was cut by 4 bases, the J end by 0 bases, with 19 bases between. The germline V gene has CDR1 SGHVS and CDR2 FQNEAQ. The CDR3 is CASSSRADGIPSGNTIYF. The CDR3 nucleotides are TGTGCCAGCAGCTCCAGGGCTGACGGTATTCCCTCTGGAAACACCATATATTTT.

Only a few counts were recorded for this clone. The chain has TRBV9 and TRBJ2-3; TRBD2 matches at 7 bases. Germline assignment: CDR1 SGDLS and CDR2 YYNGEE. This CDR3 has 15 residues. The V and J ends lost 0 bases and 7 bases, in that order; junction bases with no gene match: 8. DNA of the CDR3: TGTGCCAGCAGCGTAGGTTGGGGAGGGCTGAATACGCAGTATTTT. Its translation: CASSVGWGGLNTQYF.

This clone was seen just once. This chain connects TRBV7-8 to TRBJ2-5, with D unclear. V dropped 5 bases and J dropped 6 bases, with 7 bases sitting between them. The CDR3 covers 11 residues. CDR1 and CDR2 (germline): SGHVS, FQNEAQ. CDR3 amino acids: CASSRGKTQYF. For the CDR3, the DNA is TGTGCCAGCAGCCGAGGAAAGACCCAGTACTTC.

This chain connects TRBV5-1 to TRBJ2-7; D call uncertain. Germline lookup yields CDR1 SGHRS and CDR2 YFSETQ. This CDR3 spans 14 amino acids. V lost 1 base, J lost 3 bases, and 11 bases lay in between. The CDR3 sequence: CASSLPSNSYEQYF. The CDR3 nucleotides read TGCGCCAGCAGCTTGCCTAGTAATAGCTACGAGCAGTACTTC. Full variable domain (rest looked up from reference TRBV5-1 and TRBJ2-7): KAGVTQTPRYLIKTRGQQVTLSCSPISGHRSVSWYQQTPGQGLQFLFEYFSETQRNKGNFPGRFSGRQFSNSRSEMNVSTLELGDSALYLCASSLPSNSYEQYFGPGTRLTVT.

V and J are TRBV28 and TRBJ1-5; 10 nucleotides agree with TRBD1. The CDR3 has 15 amino acids. V lost 5 bases, J lost 6 bases, and 7 bases stayed unmatched. Germline assignment: CDR1 MDHEN and CDR2 SYDVKM. This CDR3 is CASSGDRGRGQPQHF. CDR3 coding DNA: TGTGCCAGCAGTGGGGACAGGGGACGGGGTCAGCCCCAGCATTTT.

The V gene is TRBV11-2, the J gene TRBJ2-7, with a weak D call TRBD2 (5 bases). This CDR3 comprises 13 residues. From germline, CDR1 is SGHAT and CDR2 FQNNGV. Deletions cut 5 bases from V and 4 bases from J, with 12 bases between. The CDR3 sequence: CASSHTGGYEQYF. DNA for the CDR3: TGTGCCAGCAGCCACACCGGAGGTTACGAGCAGTACTTC.

The gene calls are TRBV7-2 and TRBJ2-3; 8 nucleotides match TRBD2. Germline lookup yields CDR1 SGHTA and CDR2 FQGNSA. The V and J ends lost 5 bases and 0 bases, in that order; junction bases with no gene match: 4. The CDR3 runs 15 residues. CDR3 protein: CASSAGGESTDTQYF. The CDR3 DNA follows: TGTGCCAGCAGCGCCGGGGGGGAAAGCACAGATACGCAGTATTTT. Together with reference TRBV7-2 and TRBJ2-3, the CDR3 gives the full variable domain: GAGVSQSPSNKVTEKGKDVELRCDPISGHTALYWYRQSLGQGLEFLIYFQGNSAPDKSGLPSDRFSAERTGGSVSTLTIQRTQQEDSAVYLCASSAGGESTDTQYFGPGTRLTVL.

The DNA for the CDR3 is TGTGCCAGCAGTTTTTCCACAGGGGCAGCTGAAAAACTGTTTTTT. As protein: CASSFSTGAAEKLFF. The chain recombines TRBV27 with TRBJ1-4, with 7 nucleotides matching TRBD1. Germline CDR1 is MNHEY and CDR2 is SMNVEV (reference sequence). The CDR3 is 15 residues long. Trimming took 3 bases from V and 7 from J; bases not matched to a gene: 8.

The chain employs TRBV28 and TRBJ2-3; TRBD2 agrees at 12 bases. The CDR3 runs 15 residues. Germline trimming cut 6 bases from V and 2 bases from J; bases unmatched to any gene: 3. Germline loops: CDR1 MDHEN, CDR2 SYDVKM. The CDR3, as DNA: TGTGCCAGCAGACCTAGCGGGGGGGCCACAGATACGCAGTATTTT. Protein product: CASRPSGGATDTQYF.

The V and J genes are TRBV28 and TRBJ2-7, with a tentative D call TRBD2 (5 bases). V gave up 2 bases and J gave up 7 bases, with 15 bases separating them. CDR1 is MDHEN and CDR2 is SYDVKM in the germline V gene. This CDR3 spans 14 amino acids. Here the CDR3 reads CASSLAGMSGEQYF. The CDR3 coding sequence is TGTGCCAGCAGTTTAGCCGGGATGTCTGGGGAGCAGTACTTC.

This chain links TRBV29-1 with TRBJ2-1; a weak D match, TRBD2 (6 bases). CDR3 length: 13 residues. Between the trimmed V and J ends, which lost 7 bases and 0 bases, there was a span of 10 bases. Germline V lookup: CDR1 SQVTM, CDR2 ANQGSEA. The CDR3 DNA is TGCAGCGCGGAGGGGAGCTCCTACAATGAGCAGTTCTTC. Protein: CSAEGSSYNEQFF.